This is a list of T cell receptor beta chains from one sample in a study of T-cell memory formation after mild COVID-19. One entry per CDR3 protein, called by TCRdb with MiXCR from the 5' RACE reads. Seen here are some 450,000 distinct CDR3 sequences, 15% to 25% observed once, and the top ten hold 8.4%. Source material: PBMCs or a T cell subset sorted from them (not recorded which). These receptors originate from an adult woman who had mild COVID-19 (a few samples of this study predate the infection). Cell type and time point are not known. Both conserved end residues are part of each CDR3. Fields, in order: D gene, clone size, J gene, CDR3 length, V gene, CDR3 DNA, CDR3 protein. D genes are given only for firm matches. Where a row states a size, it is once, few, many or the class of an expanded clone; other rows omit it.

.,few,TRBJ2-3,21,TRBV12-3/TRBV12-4,TGTGCCAGCAGTTTGAGGTGGGAGGTTACCAGGTCCGATTCCTCCACAGATACGCAGTATTTT,CASSLRWEVTRSDSSTDTQYF
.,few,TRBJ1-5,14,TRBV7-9,TGTGCCAGCAGCTTTTCCGTTGTGGATCAGCCCCAGCATTTT,CASSFSVVDQPQHF
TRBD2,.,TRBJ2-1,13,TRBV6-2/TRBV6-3,TGTGCCAGCAGTTACAGCGGGGACAATGAGCAGTTCTTC,CASSYSGDNEQFF
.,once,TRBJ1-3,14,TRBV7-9,TGTGCCAGCAGCTCCGGGAGCTCTGGAAACACCATATATTTT,CASSSGSSGNTIYF
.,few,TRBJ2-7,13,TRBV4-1,TGCGCCAGCAGCCATGACAGAGCCTACGAGCAGTACTTC,CASSHDRAYEQYF
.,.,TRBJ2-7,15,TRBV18,TGTGCCAGCTCCCCCTCCGTGGAGCCATCCTACGAGCAGTACTTC,CASSPSVEPSYEQYF
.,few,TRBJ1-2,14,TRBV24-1,TGTGCCACCAGTGAGTCAGGGTCGAGCTATGGCTACACCTTC,CATSESGSSYGYTF
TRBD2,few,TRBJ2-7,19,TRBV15,TGTGCCACCAGCAGAGATCGACGGGCTAGCGGGGGGCCCTCCTACGAGCAGTACTTC,CATSRDRRASGGPSYEQYF
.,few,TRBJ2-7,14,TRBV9,TGTGCCAGCAGCCCGCGGGACAGACCCTACGAGCAGTACTTC,CASSPRDRPYEQYF
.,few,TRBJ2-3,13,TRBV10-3,TGTGCCATCAGTGAGTCGGCAAACGAGCCGCAGTATTTT,CAISESANEPQYF
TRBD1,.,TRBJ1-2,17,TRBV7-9,TGTGCCAGCATCAAGACAGGGGCGCCTGAAGCTAACTATGGCTACACCTTC,CASIKTGAPEANYGYTF
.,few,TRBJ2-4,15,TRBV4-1,TGCGCCAGCAGCAATAGCCGAGTGGGCAAAAACATTCAGTACTTC,CASSNSRVGKNIQYF
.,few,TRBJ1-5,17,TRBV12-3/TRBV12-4,TGTGCCAGCAGTTTTCGAGGAGGGGAATATAGCAATCAGCCCCAGCATTTT,CASSFRGGEYSNQPQHF
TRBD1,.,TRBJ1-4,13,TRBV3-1,TGTGCCAGCACCCACAGGGGAGGGGAAAAACTGTTTTTT,CASTHRGGEKLFF
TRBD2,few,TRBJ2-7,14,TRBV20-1,TGCAGTGCTAGTGAGTGGACTAGCAGCTACGAGCAGTACTTC,CSASEWTSSYEQYF
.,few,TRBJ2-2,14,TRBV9,TGTGCCAGCGCGAGAGCTTCGGGCACCGGGGAGCTGTTTTTT,CASARASGTGELFF
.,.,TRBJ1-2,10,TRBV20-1,TGCAGTGCTAGAGATGATGGCTACACCTTC,CSARDDGYTF
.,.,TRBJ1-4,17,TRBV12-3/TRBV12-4,TGTGCCAGCAGCAAGACACCGTTCAGGGCAACTAATGAAAAACTGTTTTTT,CASSKTPFRATNEKLFF
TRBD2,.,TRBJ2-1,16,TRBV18,TGTGCCAGCTCACAGAATATAGCGGGGAGGACGAATGAGCAGTTCTTC,CASSQNIAGRTNEQFF
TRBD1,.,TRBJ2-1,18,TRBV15,TGTGCCACCAGCAGAGAAAGGGGACAGGGGAGCTCCTACAATGAGCAGTTCTTC,CATSRERGQGSSYNEQFF
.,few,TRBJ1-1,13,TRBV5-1,TGCGCCAGCAGCTCCCCCGGGAACACTGAAGCTTTCTTT,CASSSPGNTEAFF
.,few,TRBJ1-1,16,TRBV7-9,TGTGCCAGCAGCAAAGGTGGGAGGGCGCGGGTCACTGAAGCTTTCTTT,CASSKGGRARVTEAFF
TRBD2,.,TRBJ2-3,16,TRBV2,TGTGCCAGCAGTGTTCGGGCTAGCGGGGGGGCACGCACGCAGTATTTT,CASSVRASGGARTQYF
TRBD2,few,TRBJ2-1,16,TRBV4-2,TGTGCCAGCAGCCAAGAGTTTGCGGGGGACGGGCATGAGCAGTTCTTC,CASSQEFAGDGHEQFF
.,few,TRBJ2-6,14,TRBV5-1,TGCGCCAGCAGCTTCCTAACAGGGGCCAACGTCCTGACTTTC,CASSFLTGANVLTF
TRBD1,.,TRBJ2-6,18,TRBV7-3,TGTGCCAGCAGCCCTGGGGACAGGTTACTTTCTGGGGCCAACGTCCTGACTTTC,CASSPGDRLLSGANVLTF
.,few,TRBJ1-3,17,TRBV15,TGTGCCACCAGCAGGGTTAGCGGGCAGGGCTCTGGAAACACCATATATTTT,CATSRVSGQGSGNTIYF
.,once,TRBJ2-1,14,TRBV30,TGTGCCTGGAGTTCGCGGTGGGTTTACAATGAGCAGTTCTTC,CAWSSRWVYNEQFF
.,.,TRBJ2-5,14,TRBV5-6,TGTGCCAGCAGCTTGAAAGGTAGAAAAGAGACCCAGTACTTC,CASSLKGRKETQYF